These 9 T cell receptor beta chains were all obtained from the same sample, sequenced in a study of T cells in localized non-small cell lung cancer. Using immunoSEQ multiplex PCR, the repertoire was profiled, and TCRdb retains in-frame clones only, with some absent. The sample has approximately 83,000 clones; 88% are singletons. The material sequenced was peripheral blood, taken before any cancer treatment. The receptors derive from a woman aged 35-75 years with stage I squamous cell lung carcinoma.

The rearrangement links TRBV30 to TRBJ2-3; a weak D match, TRBD1 (6 bases). Trimming pared 7 bases from V and 7 bases from J, leaving 18 bases between. The germline CDR1 and CDR2 sequences are GTSNPN and SVGIG (reference sequence). This CDR3 is built from 13 residues. The CDR3 sequence: CALTVGAGNTQYF. CDR3 in DNA: TGTGCCTTGACTGTGGGGGCCGGTAATACGCAGTATTTT.

The rearrangement links TRBV5-1 to TRBJ1-4; D is unresolved. Trimming pared 4 bases from V and 0 bases from J, leaving 10 bases between. The CDR3 spans 15 residues. Germline V gene lookup returns CDR1 SGHRS and CDR2 YFSETQ. The CDR3, as DNA: TGCGCCAGCAGCCCCCGTGGTGCAACTAATGAAAAACTGTTTTTT. It encodes CASSPRGATNEKLFF.

The chain combines TRBV19 with TRBJ2-1; D may match TRBD1 or TRBD2 (7 bases each). The CDR3 sequence is 15 residues long. Germline values: CDR1 LNHDA, CDR2 SQIVND (reference sequence). Trimming took off 4 bases at V and 4 bases at J, with 14 bases between the two ends. Written as DNA, the CDR3 is TGTGCCAGTAGTAACCAGGGGGGGTGGTACAATGAGCAGTTCTTC. Residues: CASSNQGGWYNEQFF.

About this clone itself: Other DNA sequences in this sample translate to the same CDR3. The chain combines TRBV7-8 with TRBJ2-5; TRBD2 matches at 13 bases. The V and J ends lost 5 bases and 4 bases, in that order; junction bases with no gene match: 7. Germline V gene data show CDR1 as SGHVS and CDR2 as FQNEAQ. There are 16 residues in the CDR3. The CDR3 coding sequence is TGTGCCAGCAGCCCTACTAGCGGGGGGGCCCTAGAGACCCAGTACTTC. The encoded protein is CASSPTSGGALETQYF.

V is TRBV5-1 and J is TRBJ2-5; D gene unclear. CDR1 and CDR2 (germline): SGHRS, YFSETQ. Trimming left V 1 base short and J 1 base short, with 8 bases between. This CDR3 comprises 14 residues. The CDR3: CASSLSQLQETQYF. The CDR3 DNA is TGCGCCAGCAGCTTGTCACAGCTCCAAGAGACCCAGTACTTC.

Only one count was recorded for this clone. This sequence joins TRBV2 and TRBJ2-5; 7 bases match TRBD2. The CDR3 has 14 amino acids. V shed 4 bases and J 2 bases; nucleotides not matched to a gene: 4. Per the germline V gene, CDR1 is SNHLY and CDR2 is FYNNEI. CDR3 nucleotide sequence: TGTGCCAGCAGTGCCAAGCGGGGACAAGAGACCCAGTACTTC. Translated: CASSAKRGQETQYF.

The V gene is TRBV6-1, the J gene TRBJ1-5; no clear D. The CDR3 loop spans 14 amino acids. The V end was cut by 1 base, the J end by 9 bases, with 13 bases between. From germline, CDR1 is MNHNS and CDR2 SASEGT. CDR3 residues: CASSEVWELPPQHF. The CDR3 nucleotides read TGTGCCAGCAGTGAAGTTTGGGAGTTGCCGCCCCAGCATTTT.

The chain joins TRBV30 to TRBJ1-5; possible D gene TRBD1, 6 bases. CDR1 and CDR2 (germline): GTSNPN, SVGIG (reference sequence). The germline V and J ends were trimmed by 3 bases and 0 bases, with 9 bases remaining between them. CDR3 length: 14 residues. CDR3 protein: CAWSRTDSNQPQHF. Here the CDR3 DNA reads TGTGCCTGGAGCAGGACAGATAGCAATCAGCCCCAGCATTTT.

The chain has TRBV6-5 and TRBJ2-1; D is perhaps TRBD2 (6 bases). In germline, CDR1 is MNHEY, CDR2 SVGAGI. This CDR3 is 13 amino acids long. Deletions cut 8 bases from V and 7 bases from J, with 15 bases between. The CDR3 DNA follows: TGTGCCAGCTCTAGGAGGGCGGGGAATGAGCAGTTCTTC. Translated, it gives CASSRRAGNEQFF.